This T cell receptor beta chain comes out of a study of blood T cell repertoires in COVID-19. Whole-study context: Samples taken during acute and convalescent COVID-19 were collected in the United States, Italy and Spain.

The length of the CDR3 is 14 residues. V was clipped by 5 bases and J by 4 bases; unmatched bases: 7. Germline V gives CDR1 MDHEN, CDR2 SYDVKM. Original processing methods: From reference gene primer amplification, estimates of nucleated cell counts were derived. Clones were read by immunoSEQ multiplex PCR, and TCRdb kept only the in-frame ones, dropping some. V and J calls and clone size are copied from that table; D and trimming were computed from the DNA. The sample yields about 170,000 clones, 85% to 90% seen once. The V and J genes are TRBV28 and TRBJ1-2, with 7 bases that match TRBD1. The sequencing input was peripheral blood. The source is a woman of 80 years or more with COVID-19, enrolled during active disease. This chain's CDR3 is CASSKGGQLYGYTF. Written as DNA, the CDR3 is TGTGCCAGCAGTAAAGGGGGACAGCTCTATGGCTACACCTTC.